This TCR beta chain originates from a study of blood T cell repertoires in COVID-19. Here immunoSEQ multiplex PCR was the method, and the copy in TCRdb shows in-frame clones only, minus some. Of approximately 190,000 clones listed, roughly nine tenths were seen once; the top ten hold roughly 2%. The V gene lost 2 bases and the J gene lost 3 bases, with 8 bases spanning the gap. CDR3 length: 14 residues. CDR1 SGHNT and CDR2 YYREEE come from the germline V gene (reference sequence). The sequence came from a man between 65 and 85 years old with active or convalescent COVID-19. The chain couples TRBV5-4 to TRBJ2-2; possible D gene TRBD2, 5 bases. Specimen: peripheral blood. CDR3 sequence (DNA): TGTGCCAGCAGCTTTCCCGGGGACACCGGGGAGCTGTTTTTT. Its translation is CASSFPGDTGELFF.